The rows below give T cell receptor beta chains drawn from one sample of a study of cytomegalovirus exposure and HLA in healthy donors. The repertoire was sequenced with immunoSEQ multiplex PCR; TCRdb's copy has only in-frame clones and lacks some. The sample gives 110,000 to 150,000 clones, 94% of which show up once; about 2% is in the top ten. The sample consisted of PBMCs. These receptors were obtained from a man between 18 and 35 years old in good health and CMV-seropositive. The CDR3 runs from the conserved cysteine through the conserved F or W. The order of the fields is CDR3 DNA, CDR3 protein, D gene, V gene, clone size, J gene. The D gene is left open where the match is weak. Size is stated for part of the rows, as once, few or many counts, or as a class when the clone is expanded.

CDR3nt: TGTGCCAGCAGCTCCGGGAGTGCTGGGCAGCAGTACTTC
CDR3aa: CASSSGSAGQQYF
d_gene: -
v_gene: TRBV7-6
abundance: -
j_gene: TRBJ2-7

CDR3nt: TGTGCCAGTAGTATCGGACTAGAAGTCCATGAGCAGTTCTTC
CDR3aa: CASSIGLEVHEQFF
d_gene: TRBD2
v_gene: TRBV19
abundance: -
j_gene: TRBJ2-1

CDR3nt: TGTGCCAGCAGTGGGTCGGAGACAGGAAACAATGAGCAGTTCTTC
CDR3aa: CASSGSETGNNEQFF
d_gene: -
v_gene: TRBV2
abundance: -
j_gene: TRBJ2-1

CDR3nt: TGTGCCAGCACGCTTCTAGCGGGAGGGCCGGTGGACAATGAGCAGTTCTTC
CDR3aa: CASTLLAGGPVDNEQFF
d_gene: TRBD2
v_gene: TRBV2
abundance: once
j_gene: TRBJ2-1

CDR3nt: TGTGCCAGCAGCAAAGGCAGGGTCAGAGAAAAACTGTTTTTT
CDR3aa: CASSKGRVREKLFF
d_gene: -
v_gene: TRBV21-1
abundance: once
j_gene: TRBJ1-4

CDR3nt: TGTGCCAGCAGCCTCTGGACTAGCGGCCAAGAGACCCAGTACTTC
CDR3aa: CASSLWTSGQETQYF
d_gene: TRBD2
v_gene: TRBV6-5
abundance: -
j_gene: TRBJ2-5

CDR3nt: TGTGCCTGGAGAGCCCACAGGGGGCGGCTGGACACTGAAGCTTTCTTT
CDR3aa: CAWRAHRGRLDTEAFF
d_gene: TRBD1
v_gene: TRBV30
abundance: -
j_gene: TRBJ1-1

CDR3nt: TGTGCCAGCAGCGAAGACAGGGCTCCCTCCTACGAGCAGTACTTC
CDR3aa: CASSEDRAPSYEQYF
d_gene: TRBD1
v_gene: TRBV2
abundance: -
j_gene: TRBJ2-7

CDR3nt: TGCGCCAGCAGCTTTACAGGGTCTCACACCGGGGAGCTGTTTTTT
CDR3aa: CASSFTGSHTGELFF
d_gene: -
v_gene: TRBV5-1
abundance: -
j_gene: TRBJ2-2

CDR3nt: TGTGCCAGCAGCTTGAGAACCGGGACTAGCGGGGACGAGCAGTACTTC
CDR3aa: CASSLRTGTSGDEQYF
d_gene: TRBD2
v_gene: TRBV7-6
abundance: -
j_gene: TRBJ2-7

CDR3nt: TGTGCCAGCAGCTTAAGGAGGGAGACAGATACGCAGTATTTT
CDR3aa: CASSLRRETDTQYF
d_gene: -
v_gene: TRBV5-8
abundance: -
j_gene: TRBJ2-3

CDR3nt: TGTGCCAGCTCACCACTGGTGACAGACTATGGCTACACCTTC
CDR3aa: CASSPLVTDYGYTF
d_gene: -
v_gene: TRBV18
abundance: once
j_gene: TRBJ1-2

CDR3nt: TGCGCCAGCAGCTTGGCGACTAGCGGGTTGGGCACAGATACGCAGTATTTT
CDR3aa: CASSLATSGLGTDTQYF
d_gene: TRBD2
v_gene: TRBV5-1
abundance: -
j_gene: TRBJ2-3

CDR3nt: TGTGCCAGCAGTGCCCCTTTGAGTGAGCAGTTCTTC
CDR3aa: CASSAPLSEQFF
d_gene: -
v_gene: TRBV27
abundance: -
j_gene: TRBJ2-1

CDR3nt: TGTGCCAGCAGCTTCGGCGGAATGGGCGAGCAGTACTTC
CDR3aa: CASSFGGMGEQYF
d_gene: -
v_gene: TRBV7-2
abundance: -
j_gene: TRBJ2-7

CDR3nt: TGTGCCAGCAGCTTAAGGGAGCGGGCGAGCTCCTACAATGAGCAGTTCTTC
CDR3aa: CASSLRERASSYNEQFF
d_gene: -
v_gene: TRBV7-9
abundance: -
j_gene: TRBJ2-1

CDR3nt: TGTGCCAGTAGTTGGGAGGGCCGCTACAATGAGCAGTTCTTC
CDR3aa: CASSWEGRYNEQFF
d_gene: TRBD2
v_gene: TRBV19
abundance: -
j_gene: TRBJ2-1

CDR3nt: TGTGCCAGCAGTTTGGGCCAGGGGCTGGCTGGGGCCAACGTCCTGACTTTC
CDR3aa: CASSLGQGLAGANVLTF
d_gene: -
v_gene: TRBV27
abundance: -
j_gene: TRBJ2-6

CDR3nt: TGTGCCAGCAGTGAAGGGGCCTCCTACAATGAGCAGTTCTTC
CDR3aa: CASSEGASYNEQFF
d_gene: -
v_gene: TRBV6-1
abundance: -
j_gene: TRBJ2-1

CDR3nt: TGTGCCAGCAGCTTTAACCCGGGACAGGGGACGGAGACCCAGTACTTC
CDR3aa: CASSFNPGQGTETQYF
d_gene: TRBD1
v_gene: TRBV7-9
abundance: once
j_gene: TRBJ2-5

CDR3nt: TGTGCCAGCAGTGAGGGGACAGGGGGCGGTGGGGCCAACGTCCTGACTTTC
CDR3aa: CASSEGTGGGGANVLTF
d_gene: TRBD1
v_gene: TRBV2
abundance: -
j_gene: TRBJ2-6

CDR3nt: TGTGCCAGCAGTGCAAGGACAGGCGACTACGAGCAGTACTTC
CDR3aa: CASSARTGDYEQYF
d_gene: TRBD1
v_gene: TRBV6-1
abundance: -
j_gene: TRBJ2-7

CDR3nt: TGTGCCAGCAGCTTGTCCGGACTAGCTTCCCGCGAGCAGTTCTTC
CDR3aa: CASSLSGLASREQFF
d_gene: TRBD2
v_gene: TRBV5-4
abundance: -
j_gene: TRBJ2-1

CDR3nt: TGTGCCAGCGGATCAGGGGCACTAGCCAAAAACATTCAGTACTTC
CDR3aa: CASGSGALAKNIQYF
d_gene: -
v_gene: TRBV27
abundance: few
j_gene: TRBJ2-4

CDR3nt: TGCGCCAGCAGCTGGACCCGGGACAGGGGGAACACTGAAGCTTTCTTT
CDR3aa: CASSWTRDRGNTEAFF
d_gene: TRBD1
v_gene: TRBV5-1
abundance: -
j_gene: TRBJ1-1

CDR3nt: TGTGCCAGCAGCAAGGGACTAGCGGGAGCGAACACCGGGGAGCTGTTTTTT
CDR3aa: CASSKGLAGANTGELFF
d_gene: TRBD2
v_gene: TRBV5-4
abundance: -
j_gene: TRBJ2-2

CDR3nt: TGTGCCAGCAGCACAGACAGGGTACCCTACAATGAGCAGTTCTTC
CDR3aa: CASSTDRVPYNEQFF
d_gene: TRBD1
v_gene: TRBV27
abundance: -
j_gene: TRBJ2-1

CDR3nt: TGTGCCAGCAGCTTTGGCTCCAGCTCCTACGAGCAGTACTTC
CDR3aa: CASSFGSSSYEQYF
d_gene: -
v_gene: TRBV7-8
abundance: -
j_gene: TRBJ2-7

CDR3nt: TGTGCCAGCAGTTTACCTAGCGGGAGATCATACGAGCAGTACTTC
CDR3aa: CASSLPSGRSYEQYF
d_gene: TRBD2
v_gene: TRBV28
abundance: -
j_gene: TRBJ2-7

CDR3nt: TGTGCCAGCAGCCGGTCGAGACAGGGCTACGAGCAGTACTTC
CDR3aa: CASSRSRQGYEQYF
d_gene: TRBD1
v_gene: TRBV7-6
abundance: -
j_gene: TRBJ2-7

CDR3nt: TGTGCCAGCAGCCTCGGCCCTAGCGTATTTGGGGGTACGCAGTATTTT
CDR3aa: CASSLGPSVFGGTQYF
d_gene: -
v_gene: TRBV14
abundance: -
j_gene: TRBJ2-3

CDR3nt: TGCAGTGCTAGCAGGGTTCAGCCCCAGCATTTT
CDR3aa: CSASRVQPQHF
d_gene: -
v_gene: TRBV20-1
abundance: -
j_gene: TRBJ1-5

CDR3nt: TGTGCCAGCAGAACCCTTATGTCAGGGGATTCCTACAATGAGCAGTTCTTC
CDR3aa: CASRTLMSGDSYNEQFF
d_gene: -
v_gene: TRBV28
abundance: -
j_gene: TRBJ2-1

CDR3nt: TGTGCCAGCAGAGGGACTAGCGGGAGGGGCAATGAGCAGTTCTTC
CDR3aa: CASRGTSGRGNEQFF
d_gene: TRBD2
v_gene: TRBV2
abundance: -
j_gene: TRBJ2-1

CDR3nt: TGTGCCATCAGTGAGGGGGGGAGTTCATACAATGAGCAGTTCTTC
CDR3aa: CAISEGGSSYNEQFF
d_gene: -
v_gene: TRBV10-3
abundance: -
j_gene: TRBJ2-1

CDR3nt: TGTGCCAGCAGTCAACGGGACTACGAGCAGTACTTC
CDR3aa: CASSQRDYEQYF
d_gene: -
v_gene: TRBV21-1
abundance: -
j_gene: TRBJ2-7

CDR3nt: TGTGCCAGCAGCCCTGCGGAGGCTCCCAACTATGGCTACACCTTC
CDR3aa: CASSPAEAPNYGYTF
d_gene: -
v_gene: TRBV7-9
abundance: -
j_gene: TRBJ1-2

CDR3nt: TGTGCCAGCAGCGATTTGGGGAGAGATACGCAGTATTTT
CDR3aa: CASSDLGRDTQYF
d_gene: -
v_gene: TRBV9
abundance: -
j_gene: TRBJ2-3

CDR3nt: TGTGCCAGCAGCTTAGAGTTAGCGGGAGATGTCTACGAGCAGTACTTC
CDR3aa: CASSLELAGDVYEQYF
d_gene: TRBD2
v_gene: TRBV11-2
abundance: -
j_gene: TRBJ2-7

CDR3nt: TGTGCCAGCAGTCTCGCTGGGCAGGGTGGGGAAAAACTGTTTTTT
CDR3aa: CASSLAGQGGEKLFF
d_gene: -
v_gene: TRBV28
abundance: few
j_gene: TRBJ1-4

CDR3nt: TGTGCCAGCAGCCCCCGACAGGGAACGGGGGAAAAACTGTTTTTT
CDR3aa: CASSPRQGTGEKLFF
d_gene: TRBD1
v_gene: TRBV11-2
abundance: -
j_gene: TRBJ1-4